A single sample is the source of the 32 T cell receptor beta chains below, sequenced in a study of T cells in Graves' hyperthyroidism and ophthalmopathy. Researchers amplified the TCR beta CDR3 regions from RNA transcripts. The TCR CDR3 was amplified in a first-round RT-PCR using the HTBI primer set. TCRdb independently ran MiXCR on the multiplex PCR reads; one entry per CDR3 protein. The table lists around 540,000 distinct CDR3 sequences, 46% of them singletons. The specimen sequenced was peripheral blood or thyroid tissue (not recorded which). All receptors come from a woman aged 18 to 35 with Graves' hyperthyroidism.

This clonotype was seen at least ten times. The chain joins TRBV29-1 to TRBJ1-2; possibly TRBD1 for D (5 bases). The V end lost 3 bases, the J end lost 8 bases, and 10 bases lay between the germline ends. Germline assignment: CDR1 SQVTM and CDR2 ANQGSEA. CDR3 length: 11 residues. CDR3 in DNA: TGCAGCGTTGAGGCAGGGCACGGCTACACCTTC. This codes for CSVEAGHGYTF.

The table lists this clonotype with many counts. The chain has TRBV19 and TRBJ1-3; D unresolved. Germline V CDR1 and CDR2: LNHDA, SQIVND (reference sequence). CDR3 size: 12 residues. The V end was cut by 7 bases, the J end by 4 bases, with 8 bases between. The CDR3 is CASKAAGNTIYF. CDR3 sequence (DNA): TGTGCCAGTAAGGCAGCGGGAAACACCATATATTTT.

The J gene is TRBJ1-5, the V gene TRBV6-2 or TRBV6-3; D is perhaps TRBD1 (5 bases). Between the trimmed V and J ends, which lost 6 bases and 12 bases, there was a span of 21 bases. The CDR3 is 14 amino acids. The germline V gene has CDR1 MNHEY and CDR2 SVGEGT. The CDR3 sequence: CASRRTPAGVGQHF. The CDR3 DNA sequence: TGTGCCAGCAGGCGGACACCCGCCGGGGTAGGCCAGCATTTT.

A word on this clonotype: It is likely a read error, because the conserved phenylalanine at the end of the CDR3 is missing. The CDR3: CASIEDGNTEAFC. CDR3 in DNA: TGTGCCAGTATAGAGGACGGCAACACTGAAGCTTTCTGT. V usage is TRBV19 and J usage is TRBJ1-1; no clear D. CDR1 is LNHDA, CDR2 SQIVND, per germline (reference sequence). The CDR3 spans 13 residues. V lost 7 bases to trimming and J lost 2 bases, with 11 bases between them.

This clonotype was counted at least ten times. The CDR3 spells CASSRGLAVTSGANVLTF. In DNA form, the CDR3 reads TGTGCCAGCAGCAGGGGACTAGCGGTTACCTCTGGGGCCAACGTCCTGACTTTC. J is TRBJ2-6 and V is TRBV7-8; 11 bases are shared with TRBD2. Germline CDR1 SGHVS, CDR2 FQNEAQ. This CDR3 has 18 residues. J gave up 0 bases and V 5 bases, and 6 bases lay outside the gene matches.

This rearrangement joins TRBV11-3 to TRBJ2-5; tentative D call: TRBD2 (6 bases). CDR3 length equals 15 residues. The V gene's germline CDR1 is SGHNT and CDR2 YENEEA. V gave up 6 bases and J gave up 1 base, with 15 bases separating them. CDR3 sequence: CASSLMGSGQETQYF. DNA for the CDR3: TGTGCCAGCAGTTTGATGGGTAGCGGCCAAGAGACCCAGTACTTC.

This clonotype has only a few counts. This sequence joins TRBV9 and TRBJ1-2; 8 bases align to TRBD1. J lost 5 bases, V lost 3 bases, and 6 bases had no gene match. The length of the CDR3 is 14 residues. Per germline, CDR1 SGDLS and CDR2 YYNGEE. The CDR3 reads CASSAGQGGYGYTF. The CDR3 nucleotides read TGTGCCAGCAGCGCCGGACAGGGAGGGTATGGCTACACCTTC.

The chain combines TRBV2 with TRBJ2-7, with D maybe TRBD1 (5 bases). The V and J ends lost 5 bases and 3 bases respectively, with 14 bases between them. The germline V gene encodes CDR1 SNHLY and CDR2 FYNNEI. This CDR3 region has 14 residues. The CDR3 region is CASSYRPQGYEQYF. CDR3 DNA sequence: TGTGCCAGCAGTTACCGACCTCAGGGCTACGAGCAGTACTTC. The full variable domain, rest sourced from reference TRBV2 and TRBJ2-7, is EPEVTQTPSHQVTQMGQEVILRCVPISNHLYFYWYRQILGQKVEFLVSFYNNEISEKSEIFDDQFSVERPDGSNFTLKIRSTKLEDSAMYFCASSYRPQGYEQYFGPGTRLTVT.

The rearrangement uses TRBV12-3 or TRBV12-4 and TRBJ1-2, with 7 bases aligning to TRBD1. The CDR3 is made up of 16 amino acids. Trimming took 3 bases from V and 8 from J; bases not matched to a gene: 15. CDR3 coding DNA: TGTGCCAGCAGTTTCCTTGGACAGGCGCGGGGGTGGGGCTACACCTTC. Its translation is CASSFLGQARGWGYTF.

This clonotype was recorded at least ten times. This sequence joins TRBV15 and TRBJ1-5, with 7 bases aligning to TRBD1. The germline CDR1 and CDR2 sequences are LNHNV and YYDKDF (reference sequence). The V and J ends lost 4 bases and 6 bases, in that order; junction bases with no gene match: 9. This CDR3 contains 15 residues. The CDR3 spells CATSTSGTVFQPQHF. The CDR3 DNA follows: TGTGCCACCAGCACGTCCGGGACAGTTTTTCAGCCCCAGCATTTT.

The chain joins TRBV7-4 to TRBJ2-2, with 8 bases aligning to TRBD2. Per the germline V gene, CDR1 is SGHVT and CDR2 is SQSDAQ. This CDR3 is built from 15 residues. V gave up 6 bases and J gave up 4 bases; unmatched junction bases: 7. This CDR3 reads CASSLAGPGTGELFF. The CDR3 nucleotides are TGTGCCAGCAGTCTAGCGGGCCCGGGCACCGGGGAGCTGTTTTTT.

On this clonotype itself: A junction end diverges from the germline sequence, so it may reflect a read error. The chain is built from TRBV9 and TRBJ1-3; D not certain. The CDR3 is made up of 15 amino acids. CDR1 and CDR2 from the germline V gene are SGDLS and YYNGEE. The CDR3: CASSETPIGGNTIHF. The CDR3 bases are TGTGCCAGCAGTGAAACCCCTATAGGAGGAAACACCATACATTTT.

The rearrangement uses TRBV2 and TRBJ2-3; no reliable D call. The CDR3 sequence is 12 residues long. Looked up from germline, CDR1 is SNHLY and CDR2 is FYNNEI. The V end was cut by 8 bases, the J end by 5 bases, with 11 bases between. As DNA, the CDR3 is TGTGCCAGCTCGGCCCGGATAGATACGCAGTATTTT. This sequence encodes CASSARIDTQYF.

This clonotype was seen ten or more times. One junction end does not reproduce the germline sequence, and a read error may be involved. V gene TRBV10-3 combines with J gene TRBJ1-1; 7 bases line up with TRBD1. From germline, CDR1 is ENHRY and CDR2 SYGVKD. CDR3 length equals 14 residues. CDR3 coding DNA: TGTGCCAGCAGTGAAGACAGGGCGGGCACTGAAGCTTTCTTT. Its protein product is CASSEDRAGTEAFF.

Turning to this clonotype: Lacking the conserved final phenylalanine or tryptophan, this CDR3 likely reflects a read error. Because the CDR3's place on the DNA is in doubt, the DNA is left out and the CDR3 is given as listed by TCRdb. The V and J genes are TRBV7-9 and TRBJ2-5; TRBD1 is the table's D call, not checked against the DNA. Both ends counted, the CDR3 spans 9 residues. Germline V gene lookup returns CDR1 SEHNR and CDR2 FQNEAQ (reference sequence). CDR3 residues: CASSLAGNS.

This clonotype was observed many times. This chain links TRBV7-6 with TRBJ2-7; 8 bases align to TRBD1. Germline V gives CDR1 SGHVS, CDR2 FNYEAQ. The J segment lost 4 bases and the V segment lost 5 bases, leaving 4 bases of the junction unmatched. The CDR3 totals 13 residues. CDR3 nucleotide sequence: TGTGCCAGCAGCACCCGACAGGGGTACGAGCAGTACTTC. It encodes CASSTRQGYEQYF. Complete variable domain (other parts from reference TRBV7-6 and TRBJ2-7): GAGVSQSPRYKVTKRGQDVALRCDPISGHVSLYWYRQALGQGPEFLTYFNYEAQQDKSGLPNDRFSAERPEGSISTLTIQRTEQRDSAMYRCASSTRQGYEQYFGPGTRLTVT.

The J gene is TRBJ1-2, the V gene TRBV29-1; D is uncertain. V was cut by 7 bases and J by 8 bases, with 17 bases left in between. Germline values: CDR1 SQVTM, CDR2 ANQGSEA. This CDR3 region has 12 residues. CDR3 loop: CSGKGTGWGYTF. The CDR3 DNA follows: TGCAGCGGGAAGGGCACGGGCTGGGGCTACACCTTC.

At least ten counts were recorded for this clonotype. This chain connects TRBV12-3 or TRBV12-4 to TRBJ1-4; no reliable D call. The germline V and J ends were trimmed by 5 bases and 0 bases, with 10 bases remaining between them. This CDR3 region has 15 residues. This chain's CDR3 is CASSTGDTTNEKLFF. In DNA form, the CDR3 reads TGTGCCAGCAGTACTGGCGACACAACTAATGAAAAACTGTTTTTT.

With regard to this clonotype: The missing conserved phenylalanine or tryptophan at the end of this CDR3 makes a read error likely. The DNA is left out, because the CDR3 cannot be placed on it with certainty; the CDR3 is given as TCRdb lists it. The chain carries TRBV7-6 and TRBJ2-6; TRBD2 is taken as the D call from the table, unchecked against the DNA. The germline V gene encodes CDR1 SGHVS and CDR2 FNYEAQ. With termini counted, the CDR3 has 10 amino acids. The CDR3 loop reads CASSLDSGNT.

V gene TRBV7-6 combines with J gene TRBJ2-7; 7 bases align to TRBD1. With 6 bases clipped from V and 5 bases from J, the junction kept 10 bases outside the gene matches. This CDR3 region has 14 residues. Germline V CDR1 and CDR2: SGHVS, FNYEAQ. CDR3 protein: CASSLRRQGDEQYF. CDR3 coding DNA: TGTGCCAGCAGTTTACGGAGACAGGGAGACGAGCAGTACTTC.

This clonotype has only a few counts. The chain links TRBV9 to TRBJ1-5; 8 bases agree with TRBD1. The J segment lost 2 bases and the V segment lost 3 bases, leaving 7 bases of the junction unmatched. The germline V gene has CDR1 SGDLS and CDR2 YYNGEE. The CDR3 length is 16 residues. The CDR3 spells CASSARTGSGNQPQHF. The CDR3 DNA reads TGTGCCAGCAGCGCCCGGACAGGGTCGGGCAATCAGCCCCAGCATTTT.

The rearrangement joins TRBV7-9 to TRBJ1-1; no firm D call. This CDR3 has 16 amino acids. CDR1 and CDR2 from the germline V gene are SEHNR and FQNEAQ (reference sequence). Trimming removed 1 base from V and 1 base from J, with 13 bases in between. The DNA for the CDR3 is TGTGCCAGCAGCTTAGTGTTGCGTGCGGGGAACACTGAAGCTTTCTTT. Its protein is CASSLVLRAGNTEAFF.

The chain links TRBV10-3 to TRBJ2-7; 7 bases match TRBD1. V was clipped by 10 bases and J by 10 bases; unmatched bases: 10. Germline values: CDR1 ENHRY, CDR2 SYGVKD. This CDR3 region has 11 residues. CDR3 sequence reads: CASRTRDSQYF. The CDR3 DNA sequence: TGTGCCAGCAGGACCCGGGACAGTCAGTACTTC.

This clonotype has at least ten counts. The rearrangement links TRBV7-9 to TRBJ1-1; D is unresolved. V lost 1 base and J 7 bases, leaving 19 bases between the germline ends. This CDR3 is built from 16 residues. Germline V lookup: CDR1 SEHNR, CDR2 FQNEAQ (reference sequence). The CDR3 nucleotides read TGTGCCAGCAGCTTAGGACCGGTCACGGGTCAAGGTGAAGCTTTCTTT. Its protein is CASSLGPVTGQGEAFF. The entire variable domain, with the rest obtained from reference TRBV7-9 and TRBJ1-1, is as follows: DTGVSQNPRHKITKRGQNVTFRCDPISEHNRLYWYRQTLGQGPEFLTYFQNEAQLEKSRLLSDRFSAERPKGSFSTLEIQRTEQGDSAMYLCASSLGPVTGQGEAFFGQGTRLTVV.

This clonotype was seen repeatedly, ten times or more. The J gene is TRBJ1-5, the V gene TRBV7-9; tentative D call: TRBD1 (5 bases). With 5 bases removed from V and 0 bases from J, the gap between germline ends came to 20 bases. Germline assignment: CDR1 SEHNR and CDR2 FQNEAQ (reference sequence). This CDR3 contains 18 residues. The CDR3 region is CASSLTRGVRNSNQPQHF. For the CDR3, the DNA is TGTGCCAGCAGCCTAACGAGGGGCGTGCGCAATAGCAATCAGCCCCAGCATTTT.

The gene calls are TRBV24-1 and TRBJ2-7, with 9 bases matching TRBD1. J lost 3 bases, V lost 9 bases, and 11 bases had no gene match. The CDR3 loop spans 15 amino acids. CDR1 and CDR2 from the germline V gene are KGHDR and SFDVKD. Here the CDR3 reads CATPPRTGVDYEQYF. The CDR3 nucleotides read TGTGCCACCCCTCCTAGGACAGGGGTCGACTACGAGCAGTACTTC.

The table lists this clonotype with a few counts. J is TRBJ2-5 and V is TRBV6-1; 10 bases map to TRBD2. The CDR3 has 15 residues. CDR1 MNHNS and CDR2 SASEGT come from the germline V gene. V was clipped by 7 bases and J by 5 bases; unmatched bases: 10. The CDR3 here is CASTKSSGSGETQYF. The CDR3 DNA sequence: TGTGCCAGCACAAAATCTAGCGGGAGTGGCGAGACCCAGTACTTC.

This clonotype came up a few times. The chain recombines TRBV5-1 with TRBJ1-6, with a tentative D call TRBD1 (5 bases). Trimming removed 0 bases at V and 7 bases at J, with 11 bases between. The CDR3 consists of 15 residues. Germline-derived CDR1 and CDR2 are SGHRS and YFSETQ. This CDR3 reads CASSLGRGYNSPLHF. The CDR3 DNA reads as TGCGCCAGCAGCTTGGGGCGGGGGTACAATTCACCCCTCCACTTT.

This rearrangement joins TRBV29-1 to TRBJ1-2; TRBD1 aligns across 8 bases. Unmatched junction bases numbered 10, after V lost 4 bases and J lost 9 bases. CDR1 SQVTM and CDR2 ANQGSEA come from the germline V gene. The CDR3 is 13 amino acids. This CDR3 reads CSVATDRVESYTF. The CDR3 DNA is TGCAGCGTTGCTACGGACAGGGTCGAAAGCTACACCTTC.

This rearrangement joins TRBV7-3 to TRBJ2-7; D may correspond to TRBD1 or TRBD2 (6 bases each). V was pared by 0 bases and J by 2 bases, with 11 bases between. The CDR3 consists of 15 residues. The germline gives CDR1 SGHTA, CDR2 FQGTGA. CDR3 sequence: CASSLTRDTPYEQYF. The CDR3 coding sequence is TGTGCCAGCAGCTTAACGCGGGACACCCCCTACGAGCAGTACTTC.

V usage is TRBV7-6 and J usage is TRBJ2-3, with a possible D match to TRBD1 (5 bases). CDR1 and CDR2 (germline): SGHVS, FNYEAQ. The CDR3 loop spans 15 amino acids. Trimming cost V 5 bases and J 5 bases, with 17 bases left between them. CDR3 region: CASSTFQGWVDTQYF. CDR3 bases: TGTGCCAGCAGCACATTTCAGGGTTGGGTAGATACGCAGTATTTT.

In its sample, this clonotype was seen many times. The V call is TRBV19, the J call TRBJ2-5, with D tentatively TRBD1 (5 bases). V was trimmed by 10 bases and J by 5 bases, leaving 20 bases between them. This CDR3 is built from 14 residues. Germline V gives CDR1 LNHDA, CDR2 SQIVND (reference sequence). For the CDR3, the DNA is TGTGCCACTCGAGAAGCAGGGTTGGTTGAGACCCAGTACTTC. Translated: CATREAGLVETQYF.